The 9 T cell receptor beta chains listed next were all sequenced from one sample in a study of cytomegalovirus exposure and HLA in healthy donors. The PCR was carried out with 60 Vbeta primers and 13 Jbeta primers. Measured with immunoSEQ multiplex PCR; TCRdb has only the in-frame clones, and not every one. This table has roughly 200,000 clones, approximately 88% appearing once. The sample comprised PBMCs. Receptors were obtained from a boy aged 2-15 years in good health and CMV-seronegative.

The chain has TRBV7-9 and TRBJ2-1; a possible D gene is TRBD2 (6 bases). The CDR3 sequence is 16 residues long. The germline V gene has CDR1 SEHNR and CDR2 FQNEAQ (reference sequence). The V and J ends lost 5 bases and 3 bases respectively, with 17 bases between them. CDR3 DNA: TGTGCCAGCAGCCCTCTAACCTTAGCGGTCTACAATGAGCAGTTCTTC. It translates to CASSPLTLAVYNEQFF.

Worth noting for this clone: The junction and the germline gene differ at one end; a read error may be behind it. V usage is TRBV7-7 and J usage is TRBJ2-7; D gene unclear. Germline CDR1 reads SSHAT; CDR2 reads FNYEAQ (reference sequence). The CDR3 covers 17 residues. The CDR3 spells CASSLEFAELKPYEQYF. The CDR3 bases are TGTGCTAGCAGCTTAGAATTTGCGGAACTTAAACCCTACGAGCAGTACTTC.

The chain uses TRBV5-1 and TRBJ1-1; D uncertain. Germline V lookup: CDR1 SGHRS, CDR2 YFSETQ. The CDR3 has 14 residues. V was trimmed by 3 bases and J by 4 bases, leaving 13 bases between them. In DNA form, the CDR3 reads TGCGCCAGCAGCTCCGACGGGTCTTTCACTGAAGCTTTCTTT. This encodes CASSSDGSFTEAFF.

The chain carries TRBV5-1 and TRBJ2-5, with 8 bases fitting TRBD1. The CDR3 spans 13 residues. The trim removed 4 bases at V and 5 bases at J, leaving 4 bases unmatched. Per germline, CDR1 SGHRS and CDR2 YFSETQ. The CDR3 nucleotides read TGCGCCAGCAGCCAGGGGGCACGGGAGACCCAGTACTTC. It yields the protein CASSQGARETQYF.

The chain is built from TRBV5-1 and TRBJ1-5, with unresolved D. Looked up from germline, CDR1 is SGHRS and CDR2 is YFSETQ. The CDR3 is 14 amino acids. V was pared by 4 bases and J by 7 bases, with 15 bases between. CDR3 nucleotides: TGCGCCAGCAGCCCCGACGGGTCTTGGCAGCCCCAGCATTTT. This gives the protein CASSPDGSWQPQHF.

This sequence joins TRBV11-2 and TRBJ1-1, with D uncertain. The V and J ends lost 2 bases and 1 base respectively, with 11 bases between them. The CDR3 has 15 amino acids. Germline V gene sequence: CDR1 SGHAT, CDR2 FQNNGV. The CDR3 DNA follows: TGTGCCAGCAGCTTATCGTACCAGGCGAACACTGAAGCTTTCTTT. Its translation is CASSLSYQANTEAFF.

The rearrangement links TRBV25-1 to TRBJ1-6; D gene uncertain. The V end was cut by 1 base, the J end by 5 bases, with 9 bases between. The CDR3 runs to 15 residues. Germline V gene data show CDR1 as MGHDK and CDR2 as SYGVNS. CDR3 sequence: CASSESTVDNSPLHF. Written as DNA, the CDR3 is TGTGCCAGCAGTGAATCTACAGTCGATAATTCACCCCTCCACTTT.

Regarding this clone: Distinct nucleotide sequences in the sample also encode this CDR3. The chain recombines TRBV27 with TRBJ2-2, with D possibly being TRBD2 (6 bases). This CDR3 spans 14 amino acids. The germline V gene has CDR1 MNHEY and CDR2 SMNVEV (reference sequence). V lost 2 bases to trimming and J lost 2 bases, with 6 bases between them. The CDR3 is CASSLGTNTGELFF. The CDR3 nucleotides are TGTGCCAGCAGTTTAGGGACTAACACCGGGGAGCTGTTTTTT.

The chain links TRBV5-1 to TRBJ1-1, with 10 bases that match TRBD1. Germline-derived CDR1 and CDR2 are SGHRS and YFSETQ. V gave up 4 bases and J gave up 2 bases; unmatched junction bases: 11. This CDR3 has 17 residues. The CDR3 reads CASSTAGTGASNTEAFF. CDR3 bases: TGCGCCAGCAGCACGGCCGGGACAGGGGCCTCCAACACTGAAGCTTTCTTT.